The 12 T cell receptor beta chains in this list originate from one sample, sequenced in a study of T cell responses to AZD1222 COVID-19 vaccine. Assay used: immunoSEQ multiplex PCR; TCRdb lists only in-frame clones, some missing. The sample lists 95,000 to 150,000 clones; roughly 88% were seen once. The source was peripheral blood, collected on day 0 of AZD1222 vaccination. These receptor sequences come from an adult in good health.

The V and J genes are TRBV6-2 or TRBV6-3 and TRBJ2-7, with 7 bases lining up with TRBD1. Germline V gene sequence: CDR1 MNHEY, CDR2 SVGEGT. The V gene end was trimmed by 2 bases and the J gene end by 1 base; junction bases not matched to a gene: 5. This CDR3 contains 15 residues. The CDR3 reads CASSYNLDRSYEQYF. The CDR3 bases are TGTGCCAGCAGTTACAACCTGGACAGGTCCTACGAGCAGTACTTC.

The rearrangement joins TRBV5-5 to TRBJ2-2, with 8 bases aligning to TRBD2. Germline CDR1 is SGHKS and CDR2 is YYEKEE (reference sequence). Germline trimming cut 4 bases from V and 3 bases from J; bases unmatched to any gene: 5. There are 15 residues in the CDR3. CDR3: CASSPIGGDTGELFF. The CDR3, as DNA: TGTGCCAGCAGCCCCATCGGGGGGGACACCGGGGAGCTGTTTTTT. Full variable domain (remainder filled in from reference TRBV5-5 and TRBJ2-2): DAGVTQSPTHLIKTRGQQVTLRCSPISGHKSVSWYQQVLGQGPQFIFQYYEKEERGRGNFPDRFSARQFPNYSSELNVNALLLGDSALYLCASSPIGGDTGELFFGEGSRLTVL.

CDR3 sequence reads: CASSPRGVRSEKLFF. For the CDR3, the DNA is TGTGCCAGCAGCCCCCGGGGGGTGAGAAGTGAAAAACTGTTTTTT. The chain uses TRBV7-2 and TRBJ1-4; D perhaps matches TRBD1 (5 bases). V was clipped by 5 bases and J by 7 bases, with 17 bases between them. CDR1 is SGHTA and CDR2 is FQGNSA in the germline V gene. This CDR3 is built from 15 residues.

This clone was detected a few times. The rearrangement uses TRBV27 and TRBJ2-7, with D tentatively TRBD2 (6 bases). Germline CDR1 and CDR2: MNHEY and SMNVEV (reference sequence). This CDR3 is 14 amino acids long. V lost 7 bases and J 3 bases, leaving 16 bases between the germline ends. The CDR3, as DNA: TGTGCCAGCAAACGGAACCGGGACTTCTACGAGCAGTACTTC. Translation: CASKRNRDFYEQYF.

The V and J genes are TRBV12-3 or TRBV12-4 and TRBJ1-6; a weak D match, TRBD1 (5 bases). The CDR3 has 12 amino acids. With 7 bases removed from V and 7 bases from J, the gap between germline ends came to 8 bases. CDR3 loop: CASTAGNSPLHF. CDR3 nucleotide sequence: TGTGCCAGCACCGCAGGGAATTCACCCCTCCACTTT.

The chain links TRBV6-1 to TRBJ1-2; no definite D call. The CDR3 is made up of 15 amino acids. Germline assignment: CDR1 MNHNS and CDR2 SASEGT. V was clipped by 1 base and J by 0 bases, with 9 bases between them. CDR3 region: CASSEGYSSNYGYTF. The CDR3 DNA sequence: TGTGCCAGCAGTGAAGGTTACAGTTCTAACTATGGCTACACCTTC.

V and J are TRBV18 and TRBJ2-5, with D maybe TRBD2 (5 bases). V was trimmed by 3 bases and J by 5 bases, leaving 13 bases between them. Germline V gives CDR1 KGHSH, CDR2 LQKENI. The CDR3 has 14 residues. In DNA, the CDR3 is TGTGCCAGCTCACCCAATGAGGGCCTGGAGACCCAGTACTTC. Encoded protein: CASSPNEGLETQYF. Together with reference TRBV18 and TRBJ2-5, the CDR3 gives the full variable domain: NAGVMQNPRHLVRRRGQEARLRCSPMKGHSHVYWYRQLPEEGLKFMVYLQKENIIDESGMPKERFSAEFPKEGPSILRIQQVVRGDSAAYFCASSPNEGLETQYFGPGTRLLVL.

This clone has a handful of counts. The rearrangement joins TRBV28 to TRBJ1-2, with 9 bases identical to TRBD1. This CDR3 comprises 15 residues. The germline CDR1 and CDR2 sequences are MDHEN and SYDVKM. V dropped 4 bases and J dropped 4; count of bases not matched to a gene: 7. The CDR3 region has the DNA TGTGCCAGCAGTTCCCGGACAGGGGCCATCTATGGCTACACCTTC. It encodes CASSSRTGAIYGYTF.

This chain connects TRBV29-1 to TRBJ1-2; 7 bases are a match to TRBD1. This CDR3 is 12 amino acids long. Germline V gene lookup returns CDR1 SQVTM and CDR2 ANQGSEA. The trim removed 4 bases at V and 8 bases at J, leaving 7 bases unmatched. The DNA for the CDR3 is TGCAGCGTTGGGGGCGGACAGGAGGGCTACACCTTC. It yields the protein CSVGGGQEGYTF.

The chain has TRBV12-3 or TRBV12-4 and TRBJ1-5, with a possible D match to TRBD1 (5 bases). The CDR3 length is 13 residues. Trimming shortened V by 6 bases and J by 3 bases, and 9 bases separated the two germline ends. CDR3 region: CASREGFNQPQHF. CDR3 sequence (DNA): TGTGCCAGCAGGGAGGGGTTCAATCAGCCCCAGCATTTT.

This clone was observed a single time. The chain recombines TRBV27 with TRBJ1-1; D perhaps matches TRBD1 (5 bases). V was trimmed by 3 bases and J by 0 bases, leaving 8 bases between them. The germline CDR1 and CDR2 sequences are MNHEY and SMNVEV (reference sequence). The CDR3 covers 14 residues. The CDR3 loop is CASSFRGVNTEAFF. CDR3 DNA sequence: TGTGCCAGCAGTTTTAGGGGTGTGAACACTGAAGCTTTCTTT.

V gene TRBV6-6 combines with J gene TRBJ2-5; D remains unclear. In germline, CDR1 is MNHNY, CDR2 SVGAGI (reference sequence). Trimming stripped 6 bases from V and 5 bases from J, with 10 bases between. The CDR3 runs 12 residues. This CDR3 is CASSPPGETQYF. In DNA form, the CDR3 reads TGTGCCAGCAGCCCACCTGGGGAGACCCAGTACTTC.